Ten or more counts support the clone carrying this T cell receptor beta chain. Molecular barcoding with unique molecular identifiers was used for the TCRbeta library. TCRdb re-called the PCR reads through MiXCR, storing one row per CDR3 protein. This sample has around 93,000 distinct CDR3 sequences, with 8% to 9% found just once. This entry is derived from a study of T-cell reconstitution after alpha-beta-depleted transplantation in children. The V end was cut by 3 bases, the J end by 5 bases, with 17 bases between. The germline gives CDR1 SGHTA, CDR2 FQGNSA. CDR3 length equals 15 residues. The genes are TRBV7-2 and TRBJ2-7, with D perhaps matching TRBD1 (6 bases). Sequenced material: PBMCs from the stem cell graft donor, taken from the stem cell graft. The sequence derives from a human donor who donated a stem cell graft to a child with congenital amegakaryocytic thrombocytopenia. CDR3 DNA: TGTGCCAGCAGCTTTGGGATCAGGACAGCGGACGAGCAGTACTTC. This gives the protein CASSFGIRTADEQYF.